The text below deals with one TCR beta chain. Its antigen is currently unknown. Trimming removed 2 bases from V and 4 bases from J, with 12 bases in between. From germline, CDR1 is SGHNT and CDR2 YYREEE (reference sequence). The CDR3 contains 14 residues. With 60 Vbeta and 13 Jbeta primers, the PCR was carried out. Profiling relied on immunoSEQ multiplex PCR, and the TCRdb table lists in-frame clones only, not all of them. Of around 130,000 clones in the sample, approximately 80% were seen once. The record originates from a study of cytomegalovirus exposure and HLA in healthy donors. Whole-study findings and limits: The study assumed roughly uniform donor sequencing depth for presence/absence analyses.

The chain recombines TRBV5-4 with TRBJ1-1, with TRBD1 as a possible D gene (5 bases). This sequence originates from a woman aged 40 to 50 in good health and CMV-seronegative. Material for sequencing was PBMCs. The CDR3: CASSLRGSGTEAFF. In nucleotides, the CDR3 is TGTGCCAGCAGCTTAAGGGGCTCGGGCACTGAAGCTTTCTTT. Full variable domain (remainder filled in from reference TRBV5-4 and TRBJ1-1): ETGVTQSPTHLIKTRGQQVTLRCSSQSGHNTVSWYQQALGQGPQFIFQYYREEENGRGNFPPRFSGLQFPNYSSELNVNALELDDSALYLCASSLRGSGTEAFFGQGTRLTVV.